The rows below give T cell receptor beta chains drawn from one sample of a study of cytotoxic CD8 clonotypes in ibrutinib-treated CLL. Using immunoSEQ multiplex PCR, the repertoire was profiled, and TCRdb retains in-frame clones only, with some absent. Of 200,000 or so clones listed, roughly three quarters are singletons. The sequencing used PBMCs, collected after 12 months of ibrutinib treatment. The receptors come from a human donor with chronic lymphocytic leukemia. CDR3s include the opening cysteine and the closing phenylalanine or tryptophan. Fields, in order: V gene, D gene, clone size, J gene, CDR3 protein, CDR3 DNA. A D gene is named only where the DNA matches it firmly. Where a row states a size, it is once, few, many or the class of an expanded clone; other rows omit it.

>TRBV15|.|few|TRBJ1-1
CATSRGGATTNTEAFF
TGTGCCACCAGCAGAGGCGGAGCGACAACGAACACTGAAGCTTTCTTT
>TRBV5-1|TRBD2|.|TRBJ2-5
CASSLGGTSGGLETQYF
TGCGCCAGCAGCCTGGGGGGGACTAGCGGCGGACTAGAGACCCAGTACTTC
>TRBV15|.|.|TRBJ2-2
CATSRGGDYTGELFF
TGTGCCACCAGCAGAGGAGGGGACTACACCGGGGAGCTGTTTTTT
>TRBV7-9|TRBD2|.|TRBJ2-7
CASSWTSGIDEQYF
TGTGCCAGCAGCTGGACTAGCGGGATAGACGAGCAGTACTTC
>TRBV18|TRBD1|once|TRBJ1-2
CASSLDRSNYGYTF
TGTGCCAGCTCATTGGACAGGAGTAACTATGGCTACACCTTC
>TRBV27|TRBD1|.|TRBJ2-4
CASSWSSEQGIKNIQYF
TGTGCCAGCAGTTGGAGTTCGGAACAGGGGATTAAAAACATTCAGTACTTC
>TRBV7-9|TRBD1|few|TRBJ1-6
CASSIGTGVYNSPLHF
TGTGCCAGCAGTATCGGGACAGGGGTCTATAATTCACCCCTCCACTTT
>TRBV28|TRBD1|.|TRBJ1-2
CASSFWSTGQGYTF
TGTGCCAGCAGTTTTTGGTCGACAGGGCAAGGCTACACCTTC
>TRBV5-6|TRBD1|.|TRBJ1-5
CASNEEGALSNQPQHF
TGTGCCAGCAACGAAGAGGGGGCCCTAAGCAATCAGCCCCAGCATTTT
>TRBV5-4|TRBD1|.|TRBJ2-2
CASSLGRQGLTGELFF
TGTGCCAGCAGCTTGGGTCGACAGGGGTTGACCGGGGAGCTGTTTTTT
>TRBV4-1|.|few|TRBJ1-5
CASSLAGEGQPQHF
TGCGCCAGCAGCCTTGCCGGGGAGGGTCAGCCCCAGCATTTT
>TRBV28|.|.|TRBJ2-5
CASSEQGPETQYF
TGTGCCAGCAGCGAACAGGGTCCAGAGACCCAGTACTTC
>TRBV19|TRBD1|few|TRBJ2-7
CASSPGQLYEQYF
TGTGCCAGTAGCCCGGGACAGTTGTACGAGCAGTACTTC